These 14 T cell receptor beta chains came from one sample sequenced in a study of blood T cell repertoires in COVID-19. TCRdb keeps only in-frame clones here, not all; method: immunoSEQ multiplex PCR. This sample yields 60,000 to 90,000 clones, of which 70% to 90% are seen a single time; roughly 9.8% belongs to the top ten. The specimen was peripheral blood. The receptors stem from a man aged 55 to 70 with COVID-19, enrolled during active disease.

J is TRBJ2-3 and V is TRBV27; 10 bases map to TRBD2. CDR3 length: 15 amino acids. CDR1 is MNHEY and CDR2 is SMNVEV in the germline V gene (reference sequence). Trimming cost V 3 bases and J 4 bases; bases outside gene matches: 4. The CDR3 region has the DNA TGTGCCAGCAGTTTCCTAGCGGGAGCGGCAGATACGCAGTATTTT. Amino acid sequence: CASSFLAGAADTQYF.

This chain joins TRBV24-1 and TRBJ2-1; 7 nucleotides agree with TRBD1. Trimming removed 6 bases from V and 4 bases from J; junction bases left unmatched: 8. The CDR3 has 15 residues. CDR1 is KGHDR and CDR2 is SFDVKD in the germline V gene. The CDR3 reads CATSTVTGIYNEQFF. The DNA of the CDR3 is TGTGCCACCAGTACGGTGACAGGGATTTACAATGAGCAGTTCTTC.

The chain is built from TRBV2 and TRBJ1-6, with D maybe TRBD1 (6 bases). The CDR3 runs to 14 residues. The germline V and J ends were trimmed by 6 bases and 7 bases, with 13 bases remaining between them. CDR1 is SNHLY, CDR2 FYNNEI, per germline. CDR3 sequence reads: CASRGGTPNSPLHF. DNA for the CDR3: TGTGCCAGCAGGGGGGGGACACCCAATTCACCCCTCCACTTT.

This clone was detected only a few times. The chain uses TRBV7-6 and TRBJ1-6; D is perhaps TRBD1 (5 bases). In germline, CDR1 is SGHVS, CDR2 FNYEAQ. Trimming pared 2 bases from V and 4 bases from J, leaving 9 bases between. The CDR3 sequence is 15 residues long. CDR3 bases: TGTGCCAGCAGCTTACGACAGAATTATAATTCACCCCTCCACTTT. Residues: CASSLRQNYNSPLHF.

The genes are TRBV24-1 and TRBJ1-4; D remains unclear. Germline V lookup: CDR1 KGHDR, CDR2 SFDVKD. Trimming stripped 5 bases from V and 3 bases from J, with 15 bases between. There are 16 residues in the CDR3. The CDR3 nucleotides read TGTGCCACCAGTGGCCATCCGGACGGGGCTAATGAAAAACTGTTTTTT. Translating gives CATSGHPDGANEKLFF.

CDR3 in amino acids: CASSNPSGVGVNTEAFF. For the CDR3, the DNA is TGCGCCAGCAGCAACCCCTCAGGGGTTGGGGTGAACACTGAAGCTTTCTTT. The J gene is TRBJ1-1, the V gene TRBV4-1; D might be TRBD1 (6 bases). The V end lost 5 bases, the J end lost 0 bases, and 19 bases lay between the germline ends. Germline CDR1 MGHRA, CDR2 YSYEKL. This CDR3 is built from 17 residues.

This chain uses TRBV11-3 with TRBJ2-7, with a tentative D call TRBD2 (5 bases). V lost 3 bases to trimming and J lost 2 bases, with 11 bases between them. Germline values: CDR1 SGHNT, CDR2 YENEEA. The CDR3 has 14 amino acids. The CDR3 DNA sequence: TGTGCCAGCAGCTTCGGGGATCCCCCCTACGAGCAGTACTTC. Translation: CASSFGDPPYEQYF.

The chain couples TRBV12-3 or TRBV12-4 to TRBJ1-6; D unclear. V dropped 5 bases and J dropped 6 bases, with 2 bases sitting between them. This CDR3 region has 11 residues. The CDR3 DNA sequence: TGTGCCAGCAGTCTTAATTCACCCCTCCACTTT. Translating gives CASSLNSPLHF.

The chain combines TRBV5-1 with TRBJ2-1; possible D gene TRBD1, 6 bases. This CDR3 is built from 11 residues. Trimming left V 6 bases short and J 8 bases short, with 9 bases between. The germline CDR1 and CDR2 sequences are SGHRS and YFSETQ. CDR3 coding DNA: TGCGCCAGCAAGGGGGAGTATGAGCAGTTCTTC. Translation: CASKGEYEQFF.

A single count supports this clone. The chain has TRBV7-6 and TRBJ1-3, with D possibly TRBD1 on 6 matching bases. The CDR3 is made up of 15 amino acids. The germline V gene encodes CDR1 SGHVS and CDR2 FNYEAQ. The ends were cut back, 2 bases at V and 0 bases at J, with 8 bases in the middle. The CDR3 reads CASSLSDSSGNTIYF. The CDR3 nucleotides read TGTGCCAGCAGCTTATCGGACAGCTCTGGAAACACCATATATTTT.

This rearrangement joins TRBV5-6 to TRBJ1-6; D might be TRBD1 (6 bases). Germline assignment: CDR1 SGHDT and CDR2 YYEEEE. This CDR3 contains 15 residues. With 1 base removed from V and 7 bases from J, the gap between germline ends came to 12 bases. CDR3 DNA: TGTGCCAGCAGCTTGAGGGGGACACTGAATTCACCCCTCCACTTT. As protein: CASSLRGTLNSPLHF.

This clone came up a few times. The chain is built from TRBV9 and TRBJ1-4; D unclear. Looked up from germline, CDR1 is SGDLS and CDR2 is YYNGEE. The CDR3 sequence is 14 residues long. Trimming removed 3 bases from V and 1 base from J, with 7 bases in between. CDR3 loop: CASSAQLTNEKLFF. The CDR3 coding sequence is TGTGCCAGCAGCGCACAGCTAACTAATGAAAAACTGTTTTTT.

The chain carries TRBV11-2 and TRBJ2-7; 8 nucleotides agree with TRBD2. CDR1 and CDR2 (germline): SGHAT, FQNNGV. CDR3 length: 15 residues. Losses at the gene ends were 0 bases for V and 9 bases for J; bases not matched to a gene: 10. CDR3 sequence: CASSLEASGWGLQYF. In DNA form, the CDR3 reads TGTGCCAGCAGCTTAGAGGCTAGCGGGTGGGGGTTGCAGTACTTC.

This clone turned up a few times. The chain recombines TRBV7-6 with TRBJ2-7, with TRBD1 matching 8 bases. The CDR3 is made up of 16 amino acids. CDR1 SGHVS and CDR2 FNYEAQ come from the germline V gene. Trimming at V came to 5 bases and at J to 2 bases, leaving 11 bases not matched to a gene. The CDR3 here is CASSDQFGTGAYEQYF. DNA for the CDR3: TGTGCCAGCAGCGACCAGTTCGGGACAGGTGCCTACGAGCAGTACTTC. Variable domain in full (rest from reference TRBV7-6 and TRBJ2-7): GAGVSQSPRYKVTKRGQDVALRCDPISGHVSLYWYRQALGQGPEFLTYFNYEAQQDKSGLPNDRFSAERPEGSISTLTIQRTEQRDSAMYRCASSDQFGTGAYEQYFGPGTRLTVT.